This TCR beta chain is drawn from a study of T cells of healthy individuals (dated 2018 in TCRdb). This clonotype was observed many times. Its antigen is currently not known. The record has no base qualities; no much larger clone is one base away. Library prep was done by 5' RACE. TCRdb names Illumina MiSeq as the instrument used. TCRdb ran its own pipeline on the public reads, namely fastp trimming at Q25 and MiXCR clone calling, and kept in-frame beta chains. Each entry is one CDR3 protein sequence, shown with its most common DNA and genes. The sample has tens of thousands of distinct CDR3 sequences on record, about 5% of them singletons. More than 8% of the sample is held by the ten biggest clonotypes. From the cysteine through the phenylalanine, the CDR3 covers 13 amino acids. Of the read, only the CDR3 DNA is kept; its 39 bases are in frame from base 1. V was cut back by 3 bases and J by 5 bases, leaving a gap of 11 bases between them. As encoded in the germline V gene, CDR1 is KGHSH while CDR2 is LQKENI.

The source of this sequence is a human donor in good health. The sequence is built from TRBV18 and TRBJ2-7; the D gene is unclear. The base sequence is TGTGCCAGCTCACCCGGGCTGAGGCACGAGCAGTACTTC. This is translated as CASSPGLRHEQYF.